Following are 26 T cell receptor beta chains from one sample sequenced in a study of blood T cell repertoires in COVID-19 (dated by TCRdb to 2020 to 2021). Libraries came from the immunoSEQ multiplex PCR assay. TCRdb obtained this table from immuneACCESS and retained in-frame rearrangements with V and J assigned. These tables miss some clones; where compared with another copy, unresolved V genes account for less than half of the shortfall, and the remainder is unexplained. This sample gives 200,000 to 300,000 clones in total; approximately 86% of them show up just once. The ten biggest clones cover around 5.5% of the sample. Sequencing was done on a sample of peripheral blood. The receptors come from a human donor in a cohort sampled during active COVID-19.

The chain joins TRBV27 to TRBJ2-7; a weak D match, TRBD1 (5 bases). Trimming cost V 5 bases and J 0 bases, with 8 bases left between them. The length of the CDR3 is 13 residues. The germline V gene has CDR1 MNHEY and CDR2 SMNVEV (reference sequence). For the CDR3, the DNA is TGTGCCAGCAGTCCCAGGGTCTCCTACGAGCAGTACTTC. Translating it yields CASSPRVSYEQYF.

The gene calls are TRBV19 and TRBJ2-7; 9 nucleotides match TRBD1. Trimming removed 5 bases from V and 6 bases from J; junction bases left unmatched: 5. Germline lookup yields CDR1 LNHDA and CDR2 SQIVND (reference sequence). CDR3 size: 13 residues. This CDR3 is CASSLRTGAEQYF. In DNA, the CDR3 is TGTGCCAGTAGTCTACGGACAGGGGCCGAGCAGTACTTC.

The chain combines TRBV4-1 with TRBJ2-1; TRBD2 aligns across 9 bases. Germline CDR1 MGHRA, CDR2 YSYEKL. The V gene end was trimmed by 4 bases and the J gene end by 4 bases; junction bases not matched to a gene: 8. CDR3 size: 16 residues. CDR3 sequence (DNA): TGCGCCAGCAGCCTTTCCGGGACTAGCCAATACAATGAGCAGTTCTTC. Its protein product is CASSLSGTSQYNEQFF.

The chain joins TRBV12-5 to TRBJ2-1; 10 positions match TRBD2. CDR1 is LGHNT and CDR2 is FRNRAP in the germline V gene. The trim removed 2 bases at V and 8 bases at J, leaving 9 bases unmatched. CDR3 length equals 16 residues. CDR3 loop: CASGLLPAGGLYEQFF. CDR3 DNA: TGTGCTAGTGGTTTGCTACCAGCGGGGGGGCTTTATGAGCAGTTCTTC.

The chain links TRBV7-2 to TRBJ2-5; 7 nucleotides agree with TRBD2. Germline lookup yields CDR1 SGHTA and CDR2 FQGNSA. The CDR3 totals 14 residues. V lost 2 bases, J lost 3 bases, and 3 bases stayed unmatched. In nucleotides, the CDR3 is TGTGCCAGCAGCTTAAACGGGAGGAAAGAGACCCAGTACTTC. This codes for CASSLNGRKETQYF.

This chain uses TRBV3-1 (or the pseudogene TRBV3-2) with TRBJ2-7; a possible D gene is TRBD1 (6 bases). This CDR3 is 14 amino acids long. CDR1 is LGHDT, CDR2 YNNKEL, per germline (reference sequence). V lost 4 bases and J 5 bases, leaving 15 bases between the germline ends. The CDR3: CASSPRTVIDEQYF. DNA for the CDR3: TGTGCCAGCAGCCCCCGGACAGTTATCGACGAGCAGTACTTC.

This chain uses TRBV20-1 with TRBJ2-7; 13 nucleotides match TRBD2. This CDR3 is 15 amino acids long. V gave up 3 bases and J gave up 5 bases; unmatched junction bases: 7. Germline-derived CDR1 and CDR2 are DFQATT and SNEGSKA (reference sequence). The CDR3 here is CSASKSGLAGDEQYF. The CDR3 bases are TGCAGTGCTAGTAAGTCAGGACTAGCGGGAGACGAGCAGTACTTC.

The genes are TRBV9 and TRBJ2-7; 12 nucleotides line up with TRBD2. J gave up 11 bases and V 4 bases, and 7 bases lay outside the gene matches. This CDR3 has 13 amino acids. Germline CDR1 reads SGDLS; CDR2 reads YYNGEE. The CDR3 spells CASSLTLAGGKYF. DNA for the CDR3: TGTGCCAGCAGCCTAACCCTAGCGGGAGGGAAGTACTTC.

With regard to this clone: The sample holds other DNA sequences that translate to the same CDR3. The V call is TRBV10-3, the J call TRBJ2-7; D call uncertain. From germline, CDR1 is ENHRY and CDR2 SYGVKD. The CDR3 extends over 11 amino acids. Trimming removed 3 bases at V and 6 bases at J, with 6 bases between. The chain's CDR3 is CAISESLEQYF. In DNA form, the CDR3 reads TGTGCCATCAGTGAAAGCCTCGAGCAGTACTTC.

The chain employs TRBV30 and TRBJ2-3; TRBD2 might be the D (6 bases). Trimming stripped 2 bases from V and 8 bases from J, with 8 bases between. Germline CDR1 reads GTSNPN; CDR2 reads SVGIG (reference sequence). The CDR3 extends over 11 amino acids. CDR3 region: CAWSSEGTQYF. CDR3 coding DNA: TGTGCCTGGAGTTCGGAGGGTACGCAGTATTTT. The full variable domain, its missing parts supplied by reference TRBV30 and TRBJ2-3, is SQTIHQWPATLVQPVGSPLSLECTVEGTSNPNLYWYRQAAGRGLQLLFYSVGIGQISSEVPQNLSASRPQDRQFILSSKKLLLSDSGFYLCAWSSEGTQYFGPGTRLTVL.

CDR3 sequence: CASSLIAGAPDTQYF. For the CDR3, the DNA is TGTGCCAGCAGCTTAATAGCGGGAGCCCCAGATACGCAGTATTTT. The rearrangement joins TRBV7-2 to TRBJ2-3; the match to TRBD2 covers 9 bases. Germline V gene lookup returns CDR1 SGHTA and CDR2 FQGNSA. V was clipped by 2 bases and J by 4 bases; unmatched bases: 4. This CDR3 comprises 15 residues.

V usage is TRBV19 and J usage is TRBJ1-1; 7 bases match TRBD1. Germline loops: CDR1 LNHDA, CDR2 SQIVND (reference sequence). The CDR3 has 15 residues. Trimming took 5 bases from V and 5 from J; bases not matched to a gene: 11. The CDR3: CASSFHRGEYTEAFF. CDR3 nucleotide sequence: TGTGCCAGTAGTTTCCACAGGGGCGAATATACTGAAGCTTTCTTT.

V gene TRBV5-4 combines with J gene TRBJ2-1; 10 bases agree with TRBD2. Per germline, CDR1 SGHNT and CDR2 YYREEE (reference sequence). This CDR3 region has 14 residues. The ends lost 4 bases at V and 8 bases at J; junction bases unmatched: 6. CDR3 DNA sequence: TGTGCCAGCAGCCTAGCGGGGGTTTGGGATGAGCAGTTCTTC. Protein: CASSLAGVWDEQFF.

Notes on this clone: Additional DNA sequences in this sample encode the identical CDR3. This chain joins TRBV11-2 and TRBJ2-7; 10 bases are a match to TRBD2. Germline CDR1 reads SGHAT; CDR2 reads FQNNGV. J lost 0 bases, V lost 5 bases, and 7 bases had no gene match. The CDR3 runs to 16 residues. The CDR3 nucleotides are TGTGCCAGCAGCCGACGGACTAGCGGTAGCTCCTACGAGCAGTACTTC. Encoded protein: CASSRRTSGSSYEQYF.

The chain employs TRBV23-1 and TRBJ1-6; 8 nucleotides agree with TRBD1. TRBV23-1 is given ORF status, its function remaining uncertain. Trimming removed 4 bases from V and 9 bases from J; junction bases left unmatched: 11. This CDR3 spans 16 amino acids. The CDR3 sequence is CASSLHQGASSSPLHF. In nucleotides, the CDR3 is TGCGCCAGCAGTCTACATCAGGGGGCAAGTAGTTCACCCCTCCACTTT.

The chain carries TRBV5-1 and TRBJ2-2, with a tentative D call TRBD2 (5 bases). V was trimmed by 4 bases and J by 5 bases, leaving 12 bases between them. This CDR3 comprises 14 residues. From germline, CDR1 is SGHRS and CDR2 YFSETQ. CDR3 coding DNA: TGCGCCAGCAGCGTCCCGAGGGTTACCGGGGAGCTGTTTTTT. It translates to CASSVPRVTGELFF. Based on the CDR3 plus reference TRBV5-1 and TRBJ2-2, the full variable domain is KAGVTQTPRYLIKTRGQQVTLSCSPISGHRSVSWYQQTPGQGLQFLFEYFSETQRNKGNFPGRFSGRQFSNSRSEMNVSTLELGDSALYLCASSVPRVTGELFFGEGSRLTVL.

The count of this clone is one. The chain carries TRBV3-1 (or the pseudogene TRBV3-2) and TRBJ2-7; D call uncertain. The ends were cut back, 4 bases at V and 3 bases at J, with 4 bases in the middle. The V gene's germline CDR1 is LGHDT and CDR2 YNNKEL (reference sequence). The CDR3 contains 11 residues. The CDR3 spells CASSLHYEQYF. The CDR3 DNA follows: TGTGCCAGCAGCCTCCACTACGAGCAGTACTTC.

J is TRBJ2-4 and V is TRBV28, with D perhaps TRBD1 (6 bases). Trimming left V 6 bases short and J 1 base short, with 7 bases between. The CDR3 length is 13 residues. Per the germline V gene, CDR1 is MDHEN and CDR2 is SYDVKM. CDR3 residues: CASRQGAKNIQYF. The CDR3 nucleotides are TGTGCCAGCAGACAGGGTGCCAAAAACATTCAGTACTTC.

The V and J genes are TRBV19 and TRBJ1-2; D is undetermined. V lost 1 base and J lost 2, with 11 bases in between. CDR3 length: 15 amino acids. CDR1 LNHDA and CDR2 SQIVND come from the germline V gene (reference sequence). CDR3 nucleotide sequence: TGTGCCAGTAGTATAGCTCGGTCGGGAAACTATGGCTACACCTTC. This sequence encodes CASSIARSGNYGYTF.

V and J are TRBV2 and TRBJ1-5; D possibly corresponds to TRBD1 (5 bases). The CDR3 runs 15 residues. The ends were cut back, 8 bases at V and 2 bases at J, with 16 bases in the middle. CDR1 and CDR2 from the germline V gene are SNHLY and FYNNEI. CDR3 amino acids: CASAGRGGGNQPQHF. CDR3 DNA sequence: TGTGCCAGCGCAGGGAGGGGTGGGGGCAATCAGCCCCAGCATTTT.

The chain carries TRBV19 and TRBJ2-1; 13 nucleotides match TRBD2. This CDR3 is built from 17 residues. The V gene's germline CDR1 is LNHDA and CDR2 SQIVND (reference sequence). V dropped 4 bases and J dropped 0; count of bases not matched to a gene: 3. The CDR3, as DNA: TGTGCCAGTAGTAAAACTAGCGGGGGGGGCTCCTACAATGAGCAGTTCTTC. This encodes CASSKTSGGGSYNEQFF. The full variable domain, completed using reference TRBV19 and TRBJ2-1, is DGGITQSPKYLFRKEGQNVTLSCEQNLNHDAMYWYRQDPGQGLRLIYYSQIVNDFQKGDIAEGYSVSREKKESFPLTVTSAQKNPTAFYLCASSKTSGGGSYNEQFFGPGTRLTVL.

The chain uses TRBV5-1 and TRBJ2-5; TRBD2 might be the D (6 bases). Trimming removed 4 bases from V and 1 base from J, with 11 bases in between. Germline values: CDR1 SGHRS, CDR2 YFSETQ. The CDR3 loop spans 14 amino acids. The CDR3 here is CASSRGNIQETQYF. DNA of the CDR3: TGCGCCAGCAGCCGGGGGAATATCCAAGAGACCCAGTACTTC. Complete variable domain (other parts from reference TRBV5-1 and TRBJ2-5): KAGVTQTPRYLIKTRGQQVTLSCSPISGHRSVSWYQQTPGQGLQFLFEYFSETQRNKGNFPGRFSGRQFSNSRSEMNVSTLELGDSALYLCASSRGNIQETQYFGPGTRLLVL.

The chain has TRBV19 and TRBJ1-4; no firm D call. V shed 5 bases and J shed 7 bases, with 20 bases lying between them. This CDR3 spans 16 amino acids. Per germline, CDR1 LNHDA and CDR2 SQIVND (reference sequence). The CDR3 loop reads CASSVSRVSLREKLFF. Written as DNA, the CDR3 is TGTGCCAGTAGTGTATCCCGGGTATCCCTCCGTGAAAAACTGTTTTTT.

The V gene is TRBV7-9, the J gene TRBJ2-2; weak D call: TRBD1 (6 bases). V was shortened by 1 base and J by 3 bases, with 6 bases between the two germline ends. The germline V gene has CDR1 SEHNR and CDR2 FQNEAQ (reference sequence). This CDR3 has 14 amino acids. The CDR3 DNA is TGTGCCAGCAGCTTAGACAGGGACACCGGGGAGCTGTTTTTT. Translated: CASSLDRDTGELFF.

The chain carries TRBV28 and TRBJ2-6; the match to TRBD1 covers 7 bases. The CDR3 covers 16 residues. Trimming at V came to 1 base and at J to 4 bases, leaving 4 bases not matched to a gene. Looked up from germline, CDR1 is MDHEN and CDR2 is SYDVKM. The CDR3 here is CASSLYTGAGANVLTF. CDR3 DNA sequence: TGTGCCAGCAGTTTATATACAGGGGCCGGGGCCAACGTCCTGACTTTC. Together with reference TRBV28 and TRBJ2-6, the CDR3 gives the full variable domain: DVKVTQSSRYLVKRTGEKVFLECVQDMDHENMFWYRQDPGLGLRLIYFSYDVKMKEKGDIPEGYSVSREKKERFSLILESASTNQTSMYLCASSLYTGAGANVLTFGAGSRLTVL.

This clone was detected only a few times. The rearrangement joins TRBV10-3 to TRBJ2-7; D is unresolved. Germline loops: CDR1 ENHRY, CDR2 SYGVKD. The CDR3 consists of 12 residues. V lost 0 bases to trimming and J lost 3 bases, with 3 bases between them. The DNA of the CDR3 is TGTGCCATCAGTGAGTCCCTCTACGAGCAGTACTTC. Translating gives CAISESLYEQYF.